This T cell receptor beta chain came from a study of CD4+ T cells in melanoma. Study-wide results and limits: In melanoma, neoantigen-specific CD4+ T cells reportedly differed in differentiation state. CD8+ T cell, macrophage and B cell function reportedly correlated with neoantigen-specific CD4+ T cells.

In germline, CDR1 is GTSNPN, CDR2 SVGIG (reference sequence). The CDR3 is made up of 12 amino acids. V shed 0 bases and J shed 3 bases, with 6 bases lying between them. Some clones are missing from TCRdb's copy, which holds only in-frame ones; the method was immunoSEQ multiplex PCR. Among around 110,000 clones listed, 92% were seen once. In regard to this clone: Its target is unknown.

Material for sequencing was peripheral blood. The TCR sequence derives from a human donor with melanoma. J is TRBJ2-7 and V is TRBV30; D remains unclear. This chain's CDR3 is CAWSVLVYEQYF. Written as DNA, the CDR3 is TGTGCCTGGAGTGTACTCGTCTACGAGCAGTACTTC.